These T cell receptor beta chains were read from a single sample in a study of cytomegalovirus exposure and HLA in healthy donors. Sequencing used immunoSEQ multiplex PCR; TCRdb keeps in-frame clones, though not all of them. The table has fewer than 250,000 clones, approximately 75% seen once. Source material: PBMCs. These receptors all stem from a man aged 25-45 years in good health and CMV-seropositive. Each CDR3 is given with its conserved first and last residue. The D gene is left open where the match is weak. Clone sizes are given selectively: once, few, many, or a class where the clone is expanded.

TRBV4-3	few	TRBJ1-2	TRBD1	TGCGCCAGCAGCCAATGGGTACAGGGGGCAAACTATGGCTACACCTTC	CASSQWVQGANYGYTF
TRBV5-1	-	TRBJ2-5	-	TGCGCCAGCACTACGTACCAAGAGACCCAGTACTTC	CASTTYQETQYF
TRBV7-2	few	TRBJ2-7	TRBD2	TGTGCCAGCAGAAGTACTAGCGGGAGCTCCTACGAGCAGTACTTC	CASRSTSGSSYEQYF
TRBV5-4	-	TRBJ2-7	TRBD1	TGTGCCAGCAGCTTGAACCCGGGACAGGGTGCCCACGAGCAGTACTTC	CASSLNPGQGAHEQYF
TRBV5-5	few	TRBJ2-7	-	TGTGCCAGCAGCTTGGCGGACACCTACGAGCAGTACTTC	CASSLADTYEQYF
TRBV7-8	-	TRBJ2-3	-	TGTGCCAGCAGCTTAGTGGCAGGCCTTAATACGCAGTATTTT	CASSLVAGLNTQYF
TRBV5-1	-	TRBJ2-5	TRBD2	TGCGCCAGCAGCTTGGCCGGGGGGGGCCAAGAGACCCAGTACTTC	CASSLAGGGQETQYF
TRBV7-9	-	TRBJ1-2	TRBD1	TGTGCCAGCAGCTTCCGGGACAGGGAGGGTGGCTACACCTTC	CASSFRDREGGYTF
TRBV4-2	-	TRBJ1-5	-	TGTGCCAGCAGCCAAGATAGGCGGGGAGATCAGCCCCAGCATTTT	CASSQDRRGDQPQHF
TRBV5-1	-	TRBJ1-1	TRBD1	TGCGCCAGCAAACTGACCGACAGGGGGCGTGTGGCTTTCTTT	CASKLTDRGRVAFF
TRBV19	-	TRBJ2-5	-	TGTGCCAGTAGCTCCGGCACTATAGAGACCCAGTACTTC	CASSSGTIETQYF
TRBV19	once	TRBJ2-5	-	TGTGCCAGTAGTATAGTTTGGACAGTGGAGACCCAGTACTTC	CASSIVWTVETQYF
TRBV28	-	TRBJ1-5	TRBD1	TGTGCCAGCAGGCTCGGACAGGACAATCAGCCCCAGCATTTT	CASRLGQDNQPQHF
TRBV18	once	TRBJ1-4	-	TGTGCCAGCTCACCACCGCAGAGGGAAGGTGAAAAACTGTTTTTT	CASSPPQREGEKLFF
TRBV7-3	few	TRBJ1-1	TRBD1	TGTGCCAGCAGCCCGACAGGGCATGACACTGAAGCTTTCTTT	CASSPTGHDTEAFF
TRBV30	few	TRBJ2-1	TRBD2	TGTGCCTGGAGGTATGGCTTACTAGCGGCCCGGAACAATGAGCAGTTCTTC	CAWRYGLLAARNNEQFF
TRBV7-2	-	TRBJ2-1	-	TGTGCCAGCAGCTTAGTTGGCGGTGCTTACAATGAGCAGTTCTTC	CASSLVGGAYNEQFF
TRBV7-2	-	TRBJ1-2	TRBD1	TGTGCCAGCAGCTTAACAGGGGTTGGTAACTATGGCTACACCTTC	CASSLTGVGNYGYTF
TRBV18	-	TRBJ1-1	TRBD1	TGTGCCAGCTCACGACAGGGGACAGGGGGCAAGGGCACTGAAGCTTTCTTT	CASSRQGTGGKGTEAFF
TRBV29-1	-	TRBJ2-7	TRBD1	TGCAGTGCCGGACAGGGTACCTACGAGCAGTACTTC	CSAGQGTYEQYF
TRBV28	-	TRBJ1-1	TRBD1	TGTGCCAGCTTGGGACAGGGGACGTATGCGGGCACTGAAGCTTTCTTT	CASLGQGTYAGTEAFF
TRBV5-4	-	TRBJ2-7	TRBD2	TGTGCCAGCAGCTTGGGCGGGAGCTCCTACGAGCAGTACTTC	CASSLGGSSYEQYF
TRBV18	few	TRBJ2-7	TRBD1	TGTGCCAGCTCACCATCGGGACAGAGCTACGAGCAGTACTTC	CASSPSGQSYEQYF
TRBV10-3	-	TRBJ2-6	TRBD1	TGTGCCATCAGTGACCCCCGGGACAGCTCCTCTGGGGCCAACGTCCTGACTTTC	CAISDPRDSSSGANVLTF
TRBV6-6	few	TRBJ1-5	-	TGTGCCAGCAGTGGGCGGAGGGCCCCCAATCAGCCCCAGCATTTT	CASSGRRAPNQPQHF
TRBV6-6	few	TRBJ2-1	-	TGTGCCAGCAGTTCCCAGGGGTTTGAGCAGTTCTTC	CASSSQGFEQFF
TRBV11-3	-	TRBJ2-1	TRBD2	TGTGCCAGCAGCCCGGGAGGCGGGAGGGCCTGGCATGAGCAGTTCTTC	CASSPGGGRAWHEQFF
TRBV9	-	TRBJ1-1	TRBD1	TGTGCCAGCAGCGTAGGGAGGGGGCGAGGTGGGAACACTGAAGCTTTCTTT	CASSVGRGRGGNTEAFF
TRBV6-5	few	TRBJ2-7	-	TGTGCCAGCAGATCTAGGGGTAACCAATACTACGAGCAGTACTTC	CASRSRGNQYYEQYF